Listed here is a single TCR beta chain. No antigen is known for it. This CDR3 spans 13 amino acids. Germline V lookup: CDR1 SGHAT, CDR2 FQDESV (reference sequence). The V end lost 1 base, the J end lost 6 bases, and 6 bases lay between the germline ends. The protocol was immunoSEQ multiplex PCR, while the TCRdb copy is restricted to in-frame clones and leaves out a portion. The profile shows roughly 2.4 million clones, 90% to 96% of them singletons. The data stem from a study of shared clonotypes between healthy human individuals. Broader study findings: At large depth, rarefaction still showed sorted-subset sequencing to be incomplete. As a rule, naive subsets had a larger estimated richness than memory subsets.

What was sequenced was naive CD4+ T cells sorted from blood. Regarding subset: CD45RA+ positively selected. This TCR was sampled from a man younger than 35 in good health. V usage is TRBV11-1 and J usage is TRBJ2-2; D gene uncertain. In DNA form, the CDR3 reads TGTGCCAGCAGCTTAGGTGTAGCCGGGGAGCTGTTTTTT. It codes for CASSLGVAGELFF.